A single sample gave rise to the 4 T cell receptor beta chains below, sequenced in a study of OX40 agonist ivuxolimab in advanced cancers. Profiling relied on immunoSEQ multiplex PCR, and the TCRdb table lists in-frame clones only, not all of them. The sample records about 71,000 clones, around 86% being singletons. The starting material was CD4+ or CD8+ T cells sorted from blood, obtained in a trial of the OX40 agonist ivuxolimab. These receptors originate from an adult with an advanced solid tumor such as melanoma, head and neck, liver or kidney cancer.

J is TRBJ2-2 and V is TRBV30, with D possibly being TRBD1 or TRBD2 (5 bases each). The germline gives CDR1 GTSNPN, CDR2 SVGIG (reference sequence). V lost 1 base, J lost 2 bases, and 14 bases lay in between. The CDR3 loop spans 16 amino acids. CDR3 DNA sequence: TGTGCCTGGAGTGACCGCCGGGACGGAAACACCGGGGAGCTGTTTTTT. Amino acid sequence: CAWSDRRDGNTGELFF.

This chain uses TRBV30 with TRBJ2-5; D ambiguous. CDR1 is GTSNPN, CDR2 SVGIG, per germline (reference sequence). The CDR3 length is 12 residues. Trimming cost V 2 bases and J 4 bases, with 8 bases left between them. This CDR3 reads CAWSLGAETQYF. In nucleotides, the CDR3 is TGTGCCTGGAGTTTGGGCGCAGAGACCCAGTACTTC.

DNA for the CDR3: TGTGCCAGCAGCCAACTGGCGGGAGCCTACAATGAGCAGTTCTTC. This encodes CASSQLAGAYNEQFF. The chain recombines TRBV14 with TRBJ2-1; TRBD2 matches at 7 bases. Germline CDR1 reads SGHDN; CDR2 reads FVKESK. The CDR3 is 15 residues long. Unmatched junction bases numbered 3, after V lost 2 bases and J lost 2 bases.

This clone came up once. In DNA, the CDR3 is TGCGCCAGCAGCTTGGGGGTGAACTCCTACGAGCAGTACTTC. Its protein product is CASSLGVNSYEQYF. The genes are TRBV5-1 and TRBJ2-7; D not certain. The V end was cut by 0 bases, the J end by 0 bases, with 7 bases between. The CDR3 covers 14 residues. Germline V gene sequence: CDR1 SGHRS, CDR2 YFSETQ.